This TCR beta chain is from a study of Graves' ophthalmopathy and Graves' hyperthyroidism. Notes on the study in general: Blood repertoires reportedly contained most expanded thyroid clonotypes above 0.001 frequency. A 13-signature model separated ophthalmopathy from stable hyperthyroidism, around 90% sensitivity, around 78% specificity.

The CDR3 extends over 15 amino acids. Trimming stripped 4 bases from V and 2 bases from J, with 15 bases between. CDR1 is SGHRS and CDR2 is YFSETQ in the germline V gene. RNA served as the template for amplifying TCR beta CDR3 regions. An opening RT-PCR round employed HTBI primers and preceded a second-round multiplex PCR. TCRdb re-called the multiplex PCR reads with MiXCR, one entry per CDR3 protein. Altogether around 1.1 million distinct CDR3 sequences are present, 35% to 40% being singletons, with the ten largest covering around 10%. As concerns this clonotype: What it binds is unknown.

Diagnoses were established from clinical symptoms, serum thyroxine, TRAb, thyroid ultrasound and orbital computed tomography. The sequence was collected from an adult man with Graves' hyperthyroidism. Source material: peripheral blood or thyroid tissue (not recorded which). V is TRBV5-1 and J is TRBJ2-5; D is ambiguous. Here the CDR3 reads CASSPWSEGQETQYF. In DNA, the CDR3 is TGCGCCAGCAGCCCGTGGTCAGAAGGACAAGAGACCCAGTACTTC.